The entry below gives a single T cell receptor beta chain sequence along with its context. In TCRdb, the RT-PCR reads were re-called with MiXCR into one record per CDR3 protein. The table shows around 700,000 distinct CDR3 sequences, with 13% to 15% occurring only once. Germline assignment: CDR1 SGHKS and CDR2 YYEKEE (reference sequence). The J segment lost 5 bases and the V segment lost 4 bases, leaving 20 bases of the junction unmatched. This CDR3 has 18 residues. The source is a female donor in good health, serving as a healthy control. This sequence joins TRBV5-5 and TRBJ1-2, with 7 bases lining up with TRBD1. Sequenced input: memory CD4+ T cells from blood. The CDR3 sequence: CASSRLGGRPGTEYGYTF. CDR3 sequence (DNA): TGTGCCAGCAGCCGACTTGGGGGACGCCCCGGGACAGAGTATGGCTACACCTTC.